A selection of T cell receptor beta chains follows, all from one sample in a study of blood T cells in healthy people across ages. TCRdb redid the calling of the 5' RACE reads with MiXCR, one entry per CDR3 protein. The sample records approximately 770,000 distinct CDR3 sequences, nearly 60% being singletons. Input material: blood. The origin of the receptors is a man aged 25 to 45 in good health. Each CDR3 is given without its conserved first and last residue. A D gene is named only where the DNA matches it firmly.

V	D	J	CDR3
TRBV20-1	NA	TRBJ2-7	SAMIERNYEQY
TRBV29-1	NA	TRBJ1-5	SVETGGRDQPQH
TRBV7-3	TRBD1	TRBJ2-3	ASRADGTDTDTQY
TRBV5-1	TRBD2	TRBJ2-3	ASSLFGTSGGHPTDTQY
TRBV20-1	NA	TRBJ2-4	SARVRRQEDIQY
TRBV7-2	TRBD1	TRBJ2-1	ASSYRTGLSSYNEQF
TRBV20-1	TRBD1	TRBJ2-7	SAYPPGQGDYEQY
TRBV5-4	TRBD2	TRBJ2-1	ASSRFGTSGRAYNEQF
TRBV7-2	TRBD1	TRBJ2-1	AGSPRGIEQF
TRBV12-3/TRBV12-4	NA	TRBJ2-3	ASSLLGTATQY
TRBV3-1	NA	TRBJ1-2	ASSQQGSDYGYT
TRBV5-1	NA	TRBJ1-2	ASSLPPAGAIYGYT
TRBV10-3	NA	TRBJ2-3	AISAYTRGTDTQY
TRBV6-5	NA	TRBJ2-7	ASSYRGPGDEQY
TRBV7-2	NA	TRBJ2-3	ASSPDRLGDTQY
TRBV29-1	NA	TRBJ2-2	SVGIYTTGELF
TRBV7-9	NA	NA	ASSAPGASYNEQY
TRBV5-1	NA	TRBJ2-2	ASSLRGGELF
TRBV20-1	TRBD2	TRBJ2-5	SAREGAGGHNEQY
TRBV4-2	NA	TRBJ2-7	ASSHTRDPNYEQY
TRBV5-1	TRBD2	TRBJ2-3	ASSWRTSITDTQY
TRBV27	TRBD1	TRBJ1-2	ATRVQGQGFGYT
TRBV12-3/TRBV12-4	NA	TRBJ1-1	ASSLAIGVPEAF
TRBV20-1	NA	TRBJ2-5	SARDNGGLETQY
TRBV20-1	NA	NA	SARETRSETQY
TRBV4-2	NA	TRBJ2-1	ASSQAVAVDEQF
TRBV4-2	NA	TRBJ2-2	ASSQEGEVGGELF
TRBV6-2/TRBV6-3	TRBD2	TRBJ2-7	ASSPGTSGGRREQY
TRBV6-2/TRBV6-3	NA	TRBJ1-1	ATLDSRTLTHTEAF
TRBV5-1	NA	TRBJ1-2	ASSPWGAHYT
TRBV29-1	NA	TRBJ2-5	SVQGRTLETQY
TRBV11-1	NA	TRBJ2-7	ASSTASAEGHEQY
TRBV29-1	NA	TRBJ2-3	SGRTNDQGTDTQY
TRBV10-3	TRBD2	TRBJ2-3	ATTSGRTDTQY
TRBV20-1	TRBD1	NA	SASDRGGETQY
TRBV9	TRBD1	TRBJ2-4	ASSERATGVGNIQY
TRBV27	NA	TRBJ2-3	ASSFRSKGFRDTQY
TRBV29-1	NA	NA	SVVGLPYEQY
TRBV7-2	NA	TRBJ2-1	ASSLGRDGVEQF
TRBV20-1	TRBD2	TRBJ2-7	SVSDVSGRAPYYEQY
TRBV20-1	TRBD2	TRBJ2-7	SGRTSGGYEQY
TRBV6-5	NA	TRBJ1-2	ASRPPGQGHGYT
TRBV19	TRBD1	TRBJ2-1	ASSWTGGPYNEQF
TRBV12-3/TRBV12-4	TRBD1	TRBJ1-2	ASTGTGDYGYT
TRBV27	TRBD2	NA	ASSFSGAGNHYEQY
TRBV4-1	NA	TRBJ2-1	ASSQVRTDYNEQF
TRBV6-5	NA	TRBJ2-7	ASRDPNSGVYEQY
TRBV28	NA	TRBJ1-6	ASSSPGARYNSPLH
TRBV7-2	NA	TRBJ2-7	ASSPNSGSKYEQY
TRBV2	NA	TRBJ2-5	ASSEIRGAQETQY
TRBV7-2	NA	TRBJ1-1	ASSFWLGTEAF
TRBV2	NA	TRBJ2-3	ASSEEEGARRPDTQY
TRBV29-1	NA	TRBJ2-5	SVEDRIVGAETQY
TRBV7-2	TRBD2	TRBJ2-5	ASSLVGGGTGTQY